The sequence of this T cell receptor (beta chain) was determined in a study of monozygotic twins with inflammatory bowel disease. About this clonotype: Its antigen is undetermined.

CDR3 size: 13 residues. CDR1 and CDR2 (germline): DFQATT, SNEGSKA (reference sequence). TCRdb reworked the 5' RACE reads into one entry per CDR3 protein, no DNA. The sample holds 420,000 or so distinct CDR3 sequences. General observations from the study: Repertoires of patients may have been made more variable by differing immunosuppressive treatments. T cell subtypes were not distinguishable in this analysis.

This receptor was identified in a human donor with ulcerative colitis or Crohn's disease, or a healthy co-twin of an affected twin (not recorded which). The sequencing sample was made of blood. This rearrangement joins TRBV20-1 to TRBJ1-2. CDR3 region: CSATQYFNYGYTF.